The next 24 T cell receptor beta chains were all read from a single sample in a study of Graves' ophthalmopathy and Graves' hyperthyroidism. Investigators amplified TCR beta CDR3 regions from RNA transcripts. Following a first-round RT-PCR that used HTBI primers, a second-round multiplex PCR was carried out. TCRdb reanalysed the multiplex PCR reads using MiXCR and keeps one entry per CDR3 protein. The sample carries about 180,000 distinct CDR3 sequences, under 40% recorded once. The source material was peripheral blood. The source of these receptors is a woman in her thirties or forties with Graves' ophthalmopathy.

At least ten counts were recorded for this clonotype. The chain is built from TRBV28 and TRBJ1-5, with D unclear. This CDR3 contains 14 residues. Trimming took 6 bases from V and 6 from J, leaving 15 bases between them. Germline V CDR1 and CDR2: MDHEN, SYDVKM. CDR3 in amino acids: CASSLMVGLQPQHF. CDR3 nucleotide sequence: TGTGCCAGCAGCCTAATGGTGGGCCTTCAGCCCCAGCATTTT.

This clonotype is a singleton in its sample. The CDR3 nucleotides are TGTGCCAGCAGCCCATCGCCGGACAGGGGAGGAACTGAAGCTTTCTTT. This translates into CASSPSPDRGGTEAFF. V gene TRBV12-3 or TRBV12-4 combines with J gene TRBJ1-1; 9 nucleotides match TRBD1. CDR3 length: 16 amino acids. The trim removed 6 bases at V and 5 bases at J, leaving 13 bases unmatched.

There are many counts of this clonotype. The rearrangement links TRBV6-5 to TRBJ2-7; no firm D call. The germline CDR1 and CDR2 sequences are MNHEY and SVGAGI. V was shortened by 6 bases and J by 2 bases, with 20 bases between the two germline ends. The CDR3 is made up of 16 amino acids. DNA for the CDR3: TGTGCCAGCAGCACCAGATCTAGGGTGGGAACCTACGAGCAGTACTTC. Protein product: CASSTRSRVGTYEQYF.

This clonotype was observed at least ten times. V gene TRBV6-1 combines with J gene TRBJ2-2; 9 bases agree with TRBD2. The germline V gene has CDR1 MNHNS and CDR2 SASEGT. Unmatched junction bases numbered 13, after V lost 4 bases and J lost 7 bases. The CDR3 is made up of 17 amino acids. This CDR3 is CASSAWAPSGDSGELFF. The DNA of the CDR3 is TGTGCCAGCAGTGCATGGGCCCCTAGCGGGGATAGCGGGGAGCTGTTTTTT.

The V call is TRBV15, the J call TRBJ2-5; D is uncertain. CDR3 size: 12 residues. V shed 2 bases and J shed 0 bases, with 1 base lying between them. Germline lookup yields CDR1 LNHNV and CDR2 YYDKDF (reference sequence). CDR3 sequence (DNA): TGTGCCACCAGCAGACACCAAGAGACCCAGTACTTC. It yields the protein CATSRHQETQYF.

This clonotype came up many times. The chain has TRBV2 and TRBJ1-1; D uncertain. CDR3 length equals 13 residues. The germline V gene has CDR1 SNHLY and CDR2 FYNNEI. Trimming left V 6 bases short and J 5 bases short, with 13 bases between. The CDR3 reads CASSKNDWTEAFF. CDR3 nucleotide sequence: TGTGCCAGCAGCAAGAACGACTGGACTGAAGCTTTCTTT.

This clonotype was seen many times. This chain links TRBV7-9 with TRBJ1-2; TRBD1 might be the D (5 bases). Germline CDR1 reads SEHNR; CDR2 reads FQNEAQ (reference sequence). V was clipped by 5 bases and J by 3 bases, with 10 bases between them. The CDR3 extends over 13 amino acids. The CDR3 reads CASSDDSHYGYTF. In DNA, the CDR3 is TGTGCCAGCAGCGACGACAGCCACTATGGCTACACCTTC.

There are many counts of this clonotype. The V and J genes are TRBV30 and TRBJ1-1, with D perhaps TRBD1 (5 bases). Trimming took 5 bases from V and 6 from J, leaving 10 bases between them. CDR3 length: 11 residues. In germline, CDR1 is GTSNPN, CDR2 SVGIG (reference sequence). CDR3 DNA sequence: TGTGCCTGGTCACTAGGGGCTGAAGCTTTCTTT. Encoded protein: CAWSLGAEAFF.

This clonotype was seen at least ten times. A much larger clonotype is one base distant, so this may be a read error. V usage is TRBV28 and J usage is TRBJ2-7, with D perhaps TRBD1 (6 bases). The CDR3 is made up of 12 amino acids. The germline V gene has CDR1 MDHEN and CDR2 SYDVKM. The CDR3 sequence: CARSYGGRVRYF. The CDR3 nucleotides are TGTGCCCGCAGTTATGGGGGCCGGGTAAGGTACTTC.

V is TRBV20-1 and J is TRBJ1-1; a possible D gene is TRBD1 (5 bases). Germline V gene lookup returns CDR1 DFQATT and CDR2 SNEGSKA (reference sequence). The V gene lost 3 bases and the J gene lost 2 bases, with 10 bases spanning the gap. CDR3 length equals 13 residues. The CDR3 DNA is TGCAGTGCTAGGGACACCTCCAACACTGAAGCTTTCTTT. Translated, it gives CSARDTSNTEAFF.

V is TRBV6-2 or TRBV6-3 and J is TRBJ1-5; D is undetermined. The CDR3 covers 17 residues. Between the trimmed V and J ends, which lost 4 bases and 0 bases, there was a span of 16 bases. The germline V gene has CDR1 MNHEY and CDR2 SVGEGT. Here the CDR3 reads CASSWTEGFYSNQPQHF. CDR3 sequence (DNA): TGTGCCAGCAGTTGGACGGAAGGATTCTATAGCAATCAGCCCCAGCATTTT.

The chain recombines TRBV6-2 or TRBV6-3 with TRBJ1-6; D is unresolved. Trimming stripped 0 bases from V and 11 bases from J, with 17 bases between. In germline, CDR1 is MNHEY, CDR2 SVGEGT. This CDR3 is 16 amino acids long. CDR3 coding DNA: TGTGCCAGCAGTTACTCGCCAGGCCTATGGGGAACACCCCTCCACTTT. It translates to CASSYSPGLWGTPLHF.

The rearrangement uses TRBV7-9 and TRBJ2-5; 7 bases align to TRBD2. J lost 2 bases, V lost 5 bases, and 8 bases had no gene match. Germline CDR1 SEHNR, CDR2 FQNEAQ (reference sequence). The CDR3 is 15 residues long. CDR3 amino acids: CASSPGGGLQETQYF. The CDR3 DNA is TGTGCCAGCAGCCCTGGGGGAGGGCTTCAAGAGACCCAGTACTTC.

The V call is TRBV6-5, the J call TRBJ2-7; D call uncertain. This CDR3 has 15 amino acids. CDR1 and CDR2 from the germline V gene are MNHEY and SVGAGI. The V and J ends lost 2 bases and 1 base respectively, with 12 bases between them. The CDR3 sequence is CASSYGGSLSYEQYF. CDR3 sequence (DNA): TGTGCCAGCAGTTACGGCGGCAGCCTGTCCTACGAGCAGTACTTC.

This clonotype has only a few counts. CDR3 sequence (DNA): TGTGCCAGCAGTTTTAGTTACCGGGACACCCTGTCTGAAGCTTTCTTT. Protein sequence: CASSFSYRDTLSEAFF. The chain combines TRBV12-3 or TRBV12-4 with TRBJ1-1; the D gene is possibly TRBD1 (6 bases). V was pared by 3 bases and J by 6 bases, with 20 bases between. This CDR3 comprises 16 residues.

This clonotype was detected many times. This chain joins TRBV3-1 and TRBJ1-2; no definite D call. This CDR3 spans 16 amino acids. V was trimmed by 1 base and J by 4 bases, leaving 16 bases between them. Germline assignment: CDR1 LGHDT and CDR2 YNNKEL (reference sequence). CDR3 sequence reads: CASSQAPGRAIYGYTF. In nucleotides, the CDR3 is TGTGCCAGCAGCCAAGCCCCCGGGAGGGCAATCTATGGCTACACCTTC.

In its sample, this clonotype was seen many times. This chain joins TRBV12-3 or TRBV12-4 and TRBJ2-7, with D tentatively TRBD1 (5 bases). Trimming took off 2 bases at V and 1 base at J, with 9 bases between the two ends. CDR3 length: 14 amino acids. As DNA, the CDR3 is TGTGCCAGCAGTTTAATGGACATTTCCTACGAGCAGTACTTC. This codes for CASSLMDISYEQYF.

This clonotype was counted many times. CDR3 amino acids: CASRGLAGDTGELFF. CDR3 DNA: TGTGCCAGCAGGGGACTAGCGGGGGATACCGGGGAGCTGTTTTTT. The chain couples TRBV6-5 to TRBJ2-2; 14 bases fit TRBD2. Germline V gene data show CDR1 as MNHEY and CDR2 as SVGAGI. The V and J ends lost 6 bases and 5 bases, in that order; junction bases with no gene match: 2. This CDR3 is 15 amino acids long.

This clonotype was seen ten or more times. The chain is built from TRBV7-8 and TRBJ2-7, with TRBD2 matching over 11 bases. CDR3 length: 15 amino acids. Germline lookup yields CDR1 SGHVS and CDR2 FQNEAQ. With 1 base clipped from V and 7 bases from J, the junction kept 6 bases outside the gene matches. CDR3 region: CASSLVAGGPREQYF. DNA for the CDR3: TGTGCCAGCAGCTTAGTAGCGGGAGGGCCAAGGGAGCAGTACTTC.

The chain recombines TRBV6-2 or TRBV6-3 with TRBJ1-2; no clear D gene. Germline CDR1 MNHEY, CDR2 SVGEGT. The CDR3 has 14 amino acids. V lost 4 bases, J lost 7 bases, and 16 bases lay in between. The CDR3 nucleotides read TGTGCCAGCAGTTCTACCCGCGGAGGGTCTGGCTACACCTTC. It yields the protein CASSSTRGGSGYTF.

There are many counts of this clonotype. This chain connects TRBV7-9 to TRBJ2-7; 7 bases fit TRBD2. The CDR3 has 14 amino acids. V was clipped by 4 bases and J by 4 bases; unmatched bases: 7. The germline V gene encodes CDR1 SEHNR and CDR2 FQNEAQ (reference sequence). The CDR3 is CASSSASGGYEQYF. The CDR3 nucleotides are TGTGCCAGCAGCTCGGCTAGCGGAGGGTACGAGCAGTACTTC. The full variable domain, its missing parts supplied by reference TRBV7-9 and TRBJ2-7, is DTGVSQNPRHKITKRGQNVTFRCDPISEHNRLYWYRQTLGQGPEFLTYFQNEAQLEKSRLLSDRFSAERPKGSFSTLEIQRTEQGDSAMYLCASSSASGGYEQYFGPGTRLTVT.

This clonotype was seen repeatedly, ten times or more. The chain employs TRBV6-5 and TRBJ2-5, with TRBD1 matching 7 bases. Germline-derived CDR1 and CDR2 are MNHEY and SVGAGI. The V and J ends lost 6 bases and 4 bases, in that order; junction bases with no gene match: 5. CDR3 size: 13 residues. CDR3 bases: TGTGCCAGCAGAAAACACAGGGGAGAGACCCAGTACTTC. Its protein product is CASRKHRGETQYF.

This clonotype was recorded at least ten times. The V and J genes are TRBV24-1 and TRBJ2-7, with 9 bases fitting TRBD1. Looked up from germline, CDR1 is KGHDR and CDR2 is SFDVKD. CDR3 size: 15 residues. The V segment lost 3 bases and the J segment 7 bases; nucleotides outside the gene matches: 9. The DNA for the CDR3 is TGTGCCACCAGTGATGGGACAGGGTTTTCGGGTGAGCAGTACTTC. It translates to CATSDGTGFSGEQYF.

The chain employs TRBV7-9 and TRBJ1-2, with D perhaps matching TRBD1 (5 bases). CDR1 is SEHNR and CDR2 is FQNEAQ in the germline V gene (reference sequence). CDR3 length: 14 amino acids. The V and J ends lost 0 bases and 8 bases respectively, with 13 bases between them. The CDR3 DNA sequence: TGTGCCAGCAGCTTAGCCGGTGGGGCAGCCGGCTACACCTTC. Translating it yields CASSLAGGAAGYTF.